The following is a T cell receptor beta chain sequence with its context. The antigen is unknown. Extraction of RNA preceded its reverse transcription into cDNA, which served as the sequencing template. Clones were read by immunoSEQ multiplex PCR, and TCRdb kept only the in-frame ones, dropping some. This table has under 150,000 clones, roughly 50% appearing once. The data originate from a study of CD8+ T cells in alopecia areata. Researchers gathered lesional scalp punch biopsies and peripheral blood from patients with alopecia areata. Study-level points and caveats: Scalp sample data also include resident alphabeta T cells from normal skin.

The CDR3 extends over 15 amino acids. Germline CDR1 is SQVTM and CDR2 is ANQGSEA. Germline trimming cut 7 bases from V and 6 bases from J; bases unmatched to any gene: 14. The sequence came from a human donor with alopecia areata. This chain uses TRBV29-1 with TRBJ2-1; 8 positions match TRBD2. Sequences were obtained from NKG2D-low CD8+ T cells sorted from blood. The CDR3: CSGPVAGLVTNEQFF. The CDR3 DNA reads as TGCAGCGGGCCCGTGGCGGGACTAGTGACCAATGAGCAGTTCTTC.